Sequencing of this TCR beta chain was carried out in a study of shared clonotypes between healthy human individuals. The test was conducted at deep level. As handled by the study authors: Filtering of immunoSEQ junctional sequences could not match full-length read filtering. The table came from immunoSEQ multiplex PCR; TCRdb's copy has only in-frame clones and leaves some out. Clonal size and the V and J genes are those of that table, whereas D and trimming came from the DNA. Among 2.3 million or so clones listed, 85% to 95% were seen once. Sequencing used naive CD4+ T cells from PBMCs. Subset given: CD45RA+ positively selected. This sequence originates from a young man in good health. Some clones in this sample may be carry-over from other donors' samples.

The CDR3 coding sequence is TGTGCCAGCTCACACCCGATCCCTCCCTACGAGCAGTACTTC. Its protein product is CASSHPIPPYEQYF. V and J are TRBV18 and TRBJ2-7; no firm D call. The germline CDR1 and CDR2 sequences are KGHSH and LQKENI. The CDR3 is 14 amino acids. Trimming removed 4 bases at V and 2 bases at J, with 12 bases between.